The present TCR beta chain was sequenced within a study of blood T cell repertoires in COVID-19. On the study more broadly: The samples span acute and convalescent COVID-19 from the United States, Italy and Spain.

The protocol was immunoSEQ multiplex PCR, while the TCRdb copy is restricted to in-frame clones and leaves out a portion. Of roughly 150,000 clones listed, about 85% are singletons. This CDR3 contains 15 residues. The J segment lost 8 bases and the V segment lost 2 bases, leaving 6 bases of the junction unmatched. The germline gives CDR1 MNHEY, CDR2 SVGEGT. The chain has TRBV6-2 or TRBV6-3 and TRBJ2-1; TRBD1 matches 10 bases. The clonotype originates from a man aged 70-80 years who had recovered from COVID-19. Source material: peripheral blood. CDR3 protein: CASSYHRDRGDEQFF. The CDR3 DNA reads as TGTGCCAGCAGTTACCACCGGGACAGGGGTGATGAGCAGTTCTTC.